These 17 T cell receptor beta chains were all obtained from the same sample, sequenced in a study of T cells in Graves' hyperthyroidism and ophthalmopathy (dated by TCRdb to about 2019). Library creation used multiplex PCR. These reads were obtained on an Illumina HiSeq 2000. The TCR beta CDR3 regions were amplified from RNA transcripts. A first-round RT-PCR of the TCR CDR3 used the HTBI primer set with the Qiagen OneStep RT-PCR kit. The raw public reads went through TCRdb reprocessing: fastp at Q25, MiXCR clone calling, in-frame beta chains kept. Every CDR3 protein is listed once, alongside the most common genes and DNA of its rows. In all, the sample holds approximately 490,000 distinct CDR3 sequences, and around a fifth of those were seen once. The ten largest clones represent roughly 49% of the sample. Input material: blood. These TCRs come from a woman in her 70s with Graves' ophthalmopathy.

The J gene is TRBJ2-5, the V gene TRBV24-1; 13 bases are shared with TRBD2. The length of the CDR3 is 20 residues. Germline CDR1 KGHDR, CDR2 SFDVKD. The trim removed 9 bases at V and 6 bases at J, leaving 24 bases unmatched. This CDR3 reads CATLPSRDVRTSGSNQTQYF. The CDR3 DNA sequence: TGTGCCACCTTACCTAGTCGGGATGTGAGGACTAGCGGGAGTAATCAGACCCAGTACTTC.

The rearrangement links TRBV18 to TRBJ1-1; D gene unclear. The V and J ends lost 5 bases and 5 bases respectively, with 18 bases between them. Germline V gene data show CDR1 as KGHSH and CDR2 as LQKENI. The CDR3 covers 15 residues. CDR3 sequence (DNA): TGTGCCAGCTCAAACGAGGGAATTCGGCGGACTGAAGCTTTCTTT. This encodes CASSNEGIRRTEAFF.

The CDR3 region has the DNA TGTGCCTGGAGAGGTCACCCTAAATTTTACAATGAGCAGTTCTTC. This sequence encodes CAWRGHPKFYNEQFF. The V gene is TRBV30, the J gene TRBJ2-1; D ambiguous. Per the germline V gene, CDR1 is GTSNPN and CDR2 is SVGIG (reference sequence). The ends were cut back, 3 bases at V and 4 bases at J, with 16 bases in the middle. The CDR3 loop spans 15 amino acids.

This clonotype was found many times. The V call is TRBV7-2, the J call TRBJ2-7; 14 positions agree with TRBD2. With 5 bases clipped from V and 1 base from J, the junction kept 4 bases outside the gene matches. Germline lookup yields CDR1 SGHTA and CDR2 FQGNSA. This CDR3 contains 16 residues. CDR3 in amino acids: CASSAGLAGVSYEQYF. The CDR3 coding sequence is TGTGCCAGCAGCGCGGGACTAGCGGGGGTTTCCTACGAGCAGTACTTC.

The chain recombines TRBV4-1 with TRBJ2-5; D call uncertain. Germline V gives CDR1 MGHRA, CDR2 YSYEKL. The V end was cut by 4 bases, the J end by 5 bases, with 17 bases between. The CDR3 covers 15 residues. CDR3 sequence (DNA): TGCGCCAGCAGCCCCCCCGGAAGGAGCAGGGAGACCCAGTACTTC. It yields the protein CASSPPGRSRETQYF.

CDR3 protein: CASSYARNEQFF. Here the CDR3 DNA reads TGTGCCAGCAGTTACGCACGAAATGAGCAGTTCTTC. The gene calls are TRBV6-5 and TRBJ2-1; D is unresolved. Deletions cut 2 bases from V and 7 bases from J, with 6 bases between. CDR1 is MNHEY, CDR2 SVGAGI, per germline. This CDR3 region has 12 residues.

CDR3 bases: TGTGCCAGCAGCTACTCAGGGGCCGGGAACATTCAGTACTTC. This translates into CASSYSGAGNIQYF. The V gene is TRBV7-3, the J gene TRBJ2-4; TRBD1 might be the D (6 bases). This CDR3 comprises 14 residues. The V and J ends lost 4 bases and 7 bases respectively, with 14 bases between them. Germline V gives CDR1 SGHTA, CDR2 FQGTGA.

The chain has TRBV6-2 or TRBV6-3 and TRBJ2-2; D remains unclear. Germline V gene sequence: CDR1 MNHEY, CDR2 SVGEGT. The CDR3 runs 15 residues. The ends were cut back, 4 bases at V and 0 bases at J, with 9 bases in the middle. This CDR3 reads CASSFSRSNTGELFF. CDR3 DNA: TGTGCCAGCAGTTTCTCTAGATCGAACACCGGGGAGCTGTTTTTT.

This clonotype was seen only a few times. The gene calls are TRBV5-1 and TRBJ1-2; D not certain. CDR1 and CDR2 from the germline V gene are SGHRS and YFSETQ. V was trimmed by 0 bases and J by 4 bases, leaving 10 bases between them. The CDR3 spans 14 residues. CDR3 loop: CASSLESPGYGYTF. The CDR3 DNA reads as TGCGCCAGCAGCTTGGAATCTCCGGGCTATGGCTACACCTTC.

This clonotype was seen at least ten times. The CDR3 nucleotides are TGTGCCAGCAGCTTAGGTCGATACCAAGAGACCCAGTACTTC. Translating it yields CASSLGRYQETQYF. V is TRBV11-2 and J is TRBJ2-5; D unclear. V lost 1 base and J lost 0, with 6 bases in between. This CDR3 has 14 amino acids. CDR1 is SGHAT and CDR2 is FQNNGV in the germline V gene.

As concerns this clonotype: This may stem from a read error, because a much larger clone lies one nucleotide away. V gene TRBV5-1 combines with J gene TRBJ1-1; D perhaps matches TRBD1 (6 bases). This CDR3 region has 15 residues. Germline V gene data show CDR1 as SGHRS and CDR2 as YFSETQ. V was trimmed by 0 bases and J by 4 bases, leaving 13 bases between them. In DNA form, the CDR3 reads TGCGCCAGCAGCTTGGTACCAGGGGTCGCCACTGAAGCTTTCTTT. Its protein is CASSLVPGVATEAFF.

This clonotype was counted at least ten times. This chain links TRBV12-3 or TRBV12-4 with TRBJ1-1; D gene unclear. The V end lost 6 bases, the J end lost 7 bases, and 12 bases lay between the germline ends. CDR3 size: 12 residues. The CDR3 DNA sequence: TGTGCCAGCAGCCATACATCGGGTGAAGCTTTCTTT. Translation: CASSHTSGEAFF.

The J gene is TRBJ2-3, the V gene TRBV10-2; perhaps TRBD2 as D (7 bases). The germline CDR1 and CDR2 sequences are WSHSY and SAAADI. The CDR3 extends over 14 amino acids. Trimming stripped 5 bases from V and 6 bases from J, with 15 bases between. In DNA form, the CDR3 reads TGCGCCAGCAGTAGGGGGGGAGCAGTGGATACGCAGTATTTT. Translated, it gives CASSRGGAVDTQYF.

Only a few counts were recorded for this clonotype. The V gene is TRBV9, the J gene TRBJ1-2, with TRBD1 matching over 8 bases. This CDR3 has 15 residues. Trimming at V came to 3 bases and at J to 1 base, leaving 5 bases not matched to a gene. The germline gives CDR1 SGDLS, CDR2 YYNGEE. CDR3: CASSAQTGVNYGYTF. In DNA form, the CDR3 reads TGTGCCAGCAGCGCACAGACAGGGGTTAACTATGGCTACACCTTC.

The chain couples TRBV4-2 to TRBJ1-2, with unresolved D. Germline V gene sequence: CDR1 LGHNA, CDR2 YNFKEQ. Trimming took off 3 bases at V and 8 bases at J, with 10 bases between the two ends. The length of the CDR3 is 12 residues. The CDR3 DNA follows: TGTGCCAGCAGCCACGGACCTAGGGGCTACACCTTC. Amino acid sequence: CASSHGPRGYTF.

Comments on this clonotype: Sequence at one end of the junction differs from germline and may be a read error. CDR3 protein: CASSTRPSVDTQYF. DNA for the CDR3: TGCGCCAGCAGCACTCGACCAAGTGTGGATACGCAGTATTTT. J is TRBJ2-3 and V is TRBV7-9; no clear D gene. The germline CDR1 and CDR2 sequences are SEHNR and FQNEAQ (reference sequence). CDR3 length: 14 amino acids.

The rearrangement joins TRBV11-2 to TRBJ1-2, with D possibly matching TRBD1 (6 bases). The CDR3 extends over 17 amino acids. The germline gives CDR1 SGHAT, CDR2 FQNNGV. V lost 6 bases, J lost 2 bases, and 22 bases lay in between. CDR3 region: CASRHPGRPGENYGYTF. The CDR3 DNA reads TGTGCCAGCAGACATCCTGGGCGGCCAGGGGAGAACTATGGCTACACCTTC.